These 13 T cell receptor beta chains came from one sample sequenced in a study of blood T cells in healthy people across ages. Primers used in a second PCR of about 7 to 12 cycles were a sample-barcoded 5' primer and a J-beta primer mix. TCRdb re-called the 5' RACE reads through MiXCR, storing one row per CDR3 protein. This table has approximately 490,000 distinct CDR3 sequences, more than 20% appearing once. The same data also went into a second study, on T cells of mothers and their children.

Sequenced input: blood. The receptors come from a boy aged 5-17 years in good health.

CDR3 sequence: CASSERDQPQHF. CDR3 DNA sequence: TGTGCCAGCAGCGAACGGGATCAGCCCCAGCATTTT. This sequence joins TRBV21-1 and TRBJ1-5. TRBV21-1 is a recognized pseudogene. This CDR3 has 12 residues.

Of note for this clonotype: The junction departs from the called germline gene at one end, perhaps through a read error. The CDR3 loop is CASSYSGLSYNEQFF. The DNA for the CDR3 is TGTGCCAGCAGTTACTCAGGGCTGTCTTACAATGAGCAATTCTTC. The J gene is TRBJ2-1, the V gene TRBV6-2 or TRBV6-3, with D unclear. CDR3 length equals 15 residues. Germline V gene data show CDR1 as MNHEY and CDR2 as SVGEGT.

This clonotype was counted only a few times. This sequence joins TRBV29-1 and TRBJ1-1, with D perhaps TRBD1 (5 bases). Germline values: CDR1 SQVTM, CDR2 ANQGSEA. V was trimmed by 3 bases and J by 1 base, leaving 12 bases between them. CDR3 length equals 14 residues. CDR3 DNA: TGCAGCGTTGAGTACAGGCAGGGGAACACTGAAGCTTTCTTT. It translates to CSVEYRQGNTEAFF.

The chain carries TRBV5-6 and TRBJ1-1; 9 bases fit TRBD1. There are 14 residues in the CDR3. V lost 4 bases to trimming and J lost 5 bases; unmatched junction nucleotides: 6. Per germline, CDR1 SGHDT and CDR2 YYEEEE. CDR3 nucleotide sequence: TGTGCCAGCAGCGGAAACAGGGGGCGGACTGAAGCTTTCTTT. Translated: CASSGNRGRTEAFF. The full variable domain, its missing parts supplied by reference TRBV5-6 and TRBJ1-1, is DAGVTQSPTHLIKTRGQQVTLRCSPKSGHDTVSWYQQALGQGPQFIFQYYEEEERQRGNFPDRFSGHQFPNYSSELNVNALLLGDSALYLCASSGNRGRTEAFFGQGTRLTVV.

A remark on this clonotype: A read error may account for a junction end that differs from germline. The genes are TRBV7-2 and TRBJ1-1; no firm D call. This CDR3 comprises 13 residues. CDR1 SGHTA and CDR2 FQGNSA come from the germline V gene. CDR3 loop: CASNLAVNTEAFF. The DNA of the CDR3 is TGTGCCAGCAACTTAGCGGTCAACACTGAAGCTTTCTTT. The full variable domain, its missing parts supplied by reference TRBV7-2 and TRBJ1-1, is GAGVSQSPSNKVTEKGKDVELRCDPISGHTALYWYRQSLGQGLEFLIYFQGNSAPDKSGLPSDRFSAERTGGSVSTLTIQRTQQEDSAVYLCASNLAVNTEAFFGQGTRLTVV.

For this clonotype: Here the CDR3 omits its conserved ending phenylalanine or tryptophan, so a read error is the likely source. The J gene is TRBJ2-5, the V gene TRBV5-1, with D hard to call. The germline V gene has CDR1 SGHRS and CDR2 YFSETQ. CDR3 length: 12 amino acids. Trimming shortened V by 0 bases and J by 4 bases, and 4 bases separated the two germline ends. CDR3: CASSLEGETQYL. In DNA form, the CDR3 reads TGCGCCAGCAGCTTGGAAGGAGAGACCCAGTACCTC.

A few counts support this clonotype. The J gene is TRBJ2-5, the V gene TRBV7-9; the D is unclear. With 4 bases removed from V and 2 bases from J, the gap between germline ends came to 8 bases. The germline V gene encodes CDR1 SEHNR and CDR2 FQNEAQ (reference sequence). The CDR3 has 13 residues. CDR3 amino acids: CASSWSRQETQYF. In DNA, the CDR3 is TGTGCCAGCAGCTGGTCCAGGCAAGAGACCCAGTACTTC.

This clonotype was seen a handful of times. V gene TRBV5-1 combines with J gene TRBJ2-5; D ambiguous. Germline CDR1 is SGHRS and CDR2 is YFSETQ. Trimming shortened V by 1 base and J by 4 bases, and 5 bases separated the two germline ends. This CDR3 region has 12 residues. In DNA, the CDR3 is TGCGCCAGCAGCTTGAACCGAGAGACCCAGTACTTC. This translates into CASSLNRETQYF.

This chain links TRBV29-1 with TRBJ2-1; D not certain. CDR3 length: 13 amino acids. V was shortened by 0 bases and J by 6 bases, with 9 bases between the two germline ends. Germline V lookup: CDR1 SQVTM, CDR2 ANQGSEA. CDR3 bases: TGCAGCGTTGAAGATCTAGGCTCCAATGAGCAGTTCTTC. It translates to CSVEDLGSNEQFF.

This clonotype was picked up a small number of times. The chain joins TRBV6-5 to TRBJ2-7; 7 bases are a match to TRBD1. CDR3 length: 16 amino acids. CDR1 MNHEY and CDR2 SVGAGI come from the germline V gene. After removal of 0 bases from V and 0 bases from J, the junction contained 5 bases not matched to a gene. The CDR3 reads CASSYSGTVSSYEQYF. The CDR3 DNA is TGTGCCAGCAGTTACTCCGGGACAGTAAGCTCCTACGAGCAGTACTTC.

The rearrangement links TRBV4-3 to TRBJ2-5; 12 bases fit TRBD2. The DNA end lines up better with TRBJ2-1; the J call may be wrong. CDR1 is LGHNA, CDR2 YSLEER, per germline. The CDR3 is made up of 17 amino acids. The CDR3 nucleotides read TGCGCCAGCAGCCAAGATTGGCTAGCGGGGGGGTACAATGAGCAGTTCTTC. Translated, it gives CASSQDWLAGGYNEQFF.

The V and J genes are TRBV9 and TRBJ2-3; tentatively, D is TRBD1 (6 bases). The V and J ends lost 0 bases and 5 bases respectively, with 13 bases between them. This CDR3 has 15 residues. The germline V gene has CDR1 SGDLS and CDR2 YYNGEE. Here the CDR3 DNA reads TGTGCCAGCAGCGTAGTGGGACACAACAGAGATACGCAGTATTTT. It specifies CASSVVGHNRDTQYF.

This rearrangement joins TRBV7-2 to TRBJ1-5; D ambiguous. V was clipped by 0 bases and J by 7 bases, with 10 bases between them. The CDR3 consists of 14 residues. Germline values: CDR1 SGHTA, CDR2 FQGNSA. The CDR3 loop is CASSLAWVDQPQHF. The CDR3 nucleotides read TGTGCCAGCAGCTTAGCGTGGGTAGACCAGCCCCAGCATTTT.